These 8 T cell receptor beta chains came from one sample sequenced in a study of blood T cell repertoires in COVID-19. This table comes from immunoSEQ multiplex PCR, and its TCRdb copy is limited to in-frame clones, with some not included. In the table there are about 370,000 clones, roughly 90% of which are singletons. Sequenced input: peripheral blood. These receptors were collected from a young woman with COVID-19, enrolled during active disease.

This clone was counted only a few times. The V and J genes are TRBV12-3 or TRBV12-4 and TRBJ1-5; the match to TRBD1 covers 9 bases. After removal of 7 bases from V and 4 bases from J, the junction contained 2 bases not matched to a gene. This CDR3 is built from 13 residues. CDR3 DNA sequence: TGTGCCAGCACCGGACAGGGGAATCAGCCCCAGCATTTT. Protein: CASTGQGNQPQHF.

The sample holds one count of this clone. This chain uses TRBV18 with TRBJ2-5; perhaps TRBD1 as D (5 bases). V dropped 2 bases and J dropped 5 bases, with 12 bases sitting between them. Germline assignment: CDR1 KGHSH and CDR2 LQKENI. The CDR3 is made up of 14 amino acids. The CDR3 protein is CASSPRGQSETQYF. CDR3 in DNA: TGTGCCAGCTCACCAAGGGGTCAGTCCGAGACCCAGTACTTC.

The chain is built from TRBV11-2 and TRBJ1-3; tentative D call: TRBD1 (6 bases). This CDR3 has 17 residues. The germline V gene encodes CDR1 SGHAT and CDR2 FQNNGV. Trimming removed 5 bases from V and 0 bases from J, with 17 bases in between. CDR3 nucleotide sequence: TGTGCCAGCAGCAAACTCCTTGGGGGCTACTCTGGAAACACCATATATTTT. Its protein is CASSKLLGGYSGNTIYF.

The CDR3 loop is CASRYHRGRTEAFF. Written as DNA, the CDR3 is TGTGCCAGCAGGTACCACAGGGGGCGCACTGAAGCTTTCTTT. This rearrangement joins TRBV11-2 to TRBJ1-1; 9 bases are a match to TRBD1. Germline V gene sequence: CDR1 SGHAT, CDR2 FQNNGV. The CDR3 runs to 14 residues. The junction had 6 bases not matched to a gene; V was cut back by 6 bases and J by 4 bases. The full variable domain, with the rest looked up from reference TRBV11-2 and TRBJ1-1, is EAGVAQSPRYKIIEKRQSVAFWCNPISGHATLYWYQQILGQGPKLLIQFQNNGVVDDSQLPKDRFSAERLKGVDSTLKIQPAKLEDSAVYLCASRYHRGRTEAFFGQGTRLTVV.

The chain is built from TRBV19 and TRBJ1-3; 8 positions agree with TRBD1. The ends lost 4 bases at V and 4 bases at J; junction bases unmatched: 6. The CDR3 runs 15 residues. Germline V gene data show CDR1 as LNHDA and CDR2 as SQIVND (reference sequence). The CDR3 DNA sequence: TGTGCCAGTAGTAGATCGACAGGGGTGGGAAACACCATATATTTT. Amino acids: CASSRSTGVGNTIYF.

V and J are TRBV3-1 (or the pseudogene TRBV3-2) and TRBJ2-5; D is unresolved. The V gene's germline CDR1 is LGHDT and CDR2 YNNKEL (reference sequence). Trimming took 4 bases from V and 2 from J, leaving 2 bases between them. The CDR3 consists of 11 residues. The CDR3 DNA is TGTGCCAGCAGCCCGCAAGAGACCCAGTACTTC. Its translation: CASSPQETQYF.

This chain joins TRBV5-5 and TRBJ1-2, with D possibly matching TRBD1 (5 bases). The CDR3 is 16 residues long. With 4 bases removed from V and 5 bases from J, the gap between germline ends came to 21 bases. In germline, CDR1 is SGHKS, CDR2 YYEKEE (reference sequence). CDR3: CASSPHRLGEEYGYTF. In DNA form, the CDR3 reads TGTGCCAGCAGCCCCCACCGGTTGGGGGAGGAGTATGGCTACACCTTC. The whole variable domain, remainder taken from reference TRBV5-5 and TRBJ1-2, is DAGVTQSPTHLIKTRGQQVTLRCSPISGHKSVSWYQQVLGQGPQFIFQYYEKEERGRGNFPDRFSARQFPNYSSELNVNALLLGDSALYLCASSPHRLGEEYGYTFGSGTRLTVV.

The genes are TRBV6-2 or TRBV6-3 and TRBJ1-2; D remains ambiguous. V was shortened by 0 bases and J by 4 bases, with 6 bases between the two germline ends. The CDR3 extends over 13 amino acids. Germline CDR1 reads MNHEY; CDR2 reads SVGEGT. CDR3 region: CASSYSNGYGYTF. CDR3 in DNA: TGTGCCAGCAGTTACTCCAACGGCTATGGCTACACCTTC.